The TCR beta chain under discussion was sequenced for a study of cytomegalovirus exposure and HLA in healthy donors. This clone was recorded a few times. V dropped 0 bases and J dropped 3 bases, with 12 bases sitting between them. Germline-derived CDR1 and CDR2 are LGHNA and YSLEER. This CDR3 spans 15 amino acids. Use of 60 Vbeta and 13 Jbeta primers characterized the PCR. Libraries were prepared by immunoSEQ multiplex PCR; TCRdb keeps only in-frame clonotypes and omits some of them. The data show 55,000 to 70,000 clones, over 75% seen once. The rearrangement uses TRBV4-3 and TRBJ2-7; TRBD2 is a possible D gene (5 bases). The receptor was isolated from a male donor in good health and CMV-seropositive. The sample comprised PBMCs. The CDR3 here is CASSQEAGGFYEQYF. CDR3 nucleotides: TGCGCCAGCAGCCAAGAGGCAGGAGGATTCTACGAGCAGTACTTC.